This passage covers 26 T cell receptor beta chains from one sample sequenced in a study of type 1 regulatory T cells. No antigen has been identified for these receptors. TCRdb re-derived calls from the reads in MiXCR, one entry per CDR3 protein. The sample includes roughly 65,000 distinct CDR3 sequences, about 50% seen only once; the top ten take more than 2%. Sequenced sample: cultured non-Tr1 T cells, either the whole culture or a sorted T cell fraction (not recorded which). The receptors were sampled from a human donor in good health.

The chain joins TRBV5-1 to TRBJ2-5, with 9 bases matching TRBD1. The CDR3 is 15 amino acids. Germline lookup yields CDR1 SGHRS and CDR2 YFSETQ. V dropped 4 bases and J dropped 3; count of bases not matched to a gene: 7. CDR3 protein: CASSLGQGLKETQYF. The CDR3 nucleotides are TGCGCCAGCAGCCTAGGACAGGGGTTGAAAGAGACCCAGTACTTC.

Here the CDR3 reads CASSGRERIQYF. The CDR3 nucleotides read TGTGCCAGCAGCGGCAGGGAGCGCATTCAGTACTTC. V gene TRBV7-2 combines with J gene TRBJ2-4; D assignment may be TRBD1 or TRBD2 (5 bases each). Trimming took 5 bases from V and 9 from J, leaving 11 bases between them. Germline V gives CDR1 SGHTA, CDR2 FQGNSA. The length of the CDR3 is 12 residues.

V and J are TRBV24-1 and TRBJ2-2; 8 nucleotides line up with TRBD2. From germline, CDR1 is KGHDR and CDR2 SFDVKD. V lost 5 bases to trimming and J lost 1 base; unmatched junction nucleotides: 20. CDR3 length equals 21 residues. Here the CDR3 reads CATSVFSGGTSGFLNTGELFF. CDR3 nucleotides: TGTGCCACCAGTGTCTTTTCTGGAGGAACTAGCGGTTTTTTGAACACCGGGGAGCTGTTTTTT.

There are many counts of this clonotype. The chain employs TRBV4-3 and TRBJ1-4; D may be TRBD1 (5 bases). The CDR3 has 17 residues. V was cut by 0 bases and J by 0 bases, with 11 bases left in between. From germline, CDR1 is LGHNA and CDR2 YSLEER. CDR3 in amino acids: CASSQDLGGTTNEKLFF. The CDR3, as DNA: TGCGCCAGCAGCCAAGATCTCGGGGGGACAACTAATGAAAAACTGTTTTTT.

The chain employs TRBV4-2 and TRBJ1-1; TRBD1 is a possible D gene (5 bases). Trimming removed 3 bases from V and 3 bases from J, with 14 bases in between. Germline loops: CDR1 LGHNA, CDR2 YNFKEQ. The CDR3 loop spans 15 amino acids. CDR3 DNA: TGTGCCAGCAGCCACTTACTCAGGGATCACACTGAAGCTTTCTTT. Translating it yields CASSHLLRDHTEAFF.

The rearrangement uses TRBV7-2 and TRBJ2-3; TRBD1 agrees at 8 bases. Germline lookup yields CDR1 SGHTA and CDR2 FQGNSA. The CDR3 is 16 residues long. The trim removed 5 bases at V and 8 bases at J, leaving 15 bases unmatched. CDR3 nucleotide sequence: TGTGCCAGCAGCCCGCGCCGGACAGGGATAATGGTTACGCAGTATTTT. It specifies CASSPRRTGIMVTQYF.

The gene calls are TRBV27 and TRBJ2-7, with no clear D. The CDR3 is 14 residues long. V was clipped by 7 bases and J by 4 bases, with 17 bases between them. The germline V gene has CDR1 MNHEY and CDR2 SMNVEV (reference sequence). The CDR3 reads CASIPYRDKYEQYF. The CDR3, as DNA: TGTGCCAGCATTCCGTATCGAGATAAATACGAGCAGTACTTC.

This clonotype was counted between two and nine times. This chain connects TRBV29-1 to TRBJ1-2, with D uncertain. The CDR3 length is 16 residues. Germline V gives CDR1 SQVTM, CDR2 ANQGSEA. The V end lost 1 base, the J end lost 4 bases, and 19 bases lay between the germline ends. The CDR3 region has the DNA TGCAGCGTTGAAGCGGGGAGCCAATATCGGGGCTATGGCTACACCTTC. It encodes CSVEAGSQYRGYGYTF.

This clonotype was recorded a few times. This chain connects TRBV20-1 to TRBJ2-3, with 8 bases aligning to TRBD2. CDR1 DFQATT and CDR2 SNEGSKA come from the germline V gene (reference sequence). This CDR3 contains 16 residues. Trimming removed 3 bases from V and 2 bases from J; junction bases left unmatched: 10. CDR3: CSASVGASGSTDTQYF. The CDR3 DNA follows: TGCAGTGCTAGTGTCGGGGCTAGCGGGTCCACAGATACGCAGTATTTT.

The chain recombines TRBV5-1 with TRBJ2-7; 7 positions match TRBD2. Germline values: CDR1 SGHRS, CDR2 YFSETQ. Trimming removed 0 bases from V and 2 bases from J; junction bases left unmatched: 2. The CDR3 runs to 14 residues. The CDR3 is CASSLAAGAYEQYF. The CDR3 DNA sequence: TGCGCCAGCAGCTTGGCGGCGGGGGCCTACGAGCAGTACTTC. Supplemented by reference TRBV5-1 and TRBJ2-7, the full variable domain reads KAGVTQTPRYLIKTRGQQVTLSCSPISGHRSVSWYQQTPGQGLQFLFEYFSETQRNKGNFPGRFSGRQFSNSRSEMNVSTLELGDSALYLCASSLAAGAYEQYFGPGTRLTVT.

This sequence joins TRBV5-1 and TRBJ2-5; no clear D gene. The V gene lost 4 bases and the J gene lost 5 bases, with 12 bases spanning the gap. CDR3 size: 13 residues. Per the germline V gene, CDR1 is SGHRS and CDR2 is YFSETQ. CDR3 in amino acids: CASSPDTGETQYF. CDR3 in DNA: TGCGCCAGCAGCCCGGATACCGGCGAGACCCAGTACTTC.

V is TRBV20-1 and J is TRBJ1-5; maybe TRBD1 (6 bases). This CDR3 comprises 15 residues. V was cut by 6 bases and J by 0 bases, with 15 bases left in between. The V gene's germline CDR1 is DFQATT and CDR2 SNEGSKA (reference sequence). This chain's CDR3 is CSADGQPLSNQPQHF. DNA for the CDR3: TGCAGTGCCGACGGACAGCCTCTTAGCAATCAGCCCCAGCATTTT.

The chain couples TRBV7-2 to TRBJ2-7; tentatively, D is TRBD1 or TRBD2 (5 bases each). The CDR3 contains 15 residues. From germline, CDR1 is SGHTA and CDR2 FQGNSA. V was shortened by 0 bases and J by 2 bases, with 11 bases between the two germline ends. The CDR3 loop reads CASSLAGTEAYEQYF. In nucleotides, the CDR3 is TGTGCCAGCAGCTTAGCGGGGACGGAAGCCTACGAGCAGTACTTC.

V usage is TRBV7-2 and J usage is TRBJ1-1, with D hard to call. The CDR3 spans 14 residues. Germline V gene sequence: CDR1 SGHTA, CDR2 FQGNSA. Trimming removed 1 base from V and 0 bases from J, with 6 bases in between. The CDR3: CASSLGILNTEAFF. CDR3 coding DNA: TGTGCCAGCAGCTTAGGTATCTTGAACACTGAAGCTTTCTTT. Variable domain in full (rest from reference TRBV7-2 and TRBJ1-1): GAGVSQSPSNKVTEKGKDVELRCDPISGHTALYWYRQSLGQGLEFLIYFQGNSAPDKSGLPSDRFSAERTGGSVSTLTIQRTQQEDSAVYLCASSLGILNTEAFFGQGTRLTVV.

The gene calls are TRBV5-5 and TRBJ2-7; D gene ambiguous. This CDR3 spans 13 amino acids. Germline V gives CDR1 SGHKS, CDR2 YYEKEE (reference sequence). With 0 bases removed from V and 5 bases from J, the gap between germline ends came to 9 bases. CDR3 protein: CASSLVRRDEQYF. In nucleotides, the CDR3 is TGTGCCAGCAGCTTGGTCAGAAGGGACGAGCAGTACTTC.

This clonotype came up a few times. The rearrangement uses TRBV19 and TRBJ2-7; D might be TRBD1 or TRBD2, each matching 5 bases. The CDR3 extends over 13 amino acids. Germline V CDR1 and CDR2: LNHDA, SQIVND (reference sequence). Trimming took 7 bases from V and 2 from J, leaving 12 bases between them. The CDR3 nucleotides read TGTGCCAGTAAGGGCAGGGAGACCTACGAGCAGTACTTC. Residues: CASKGRETYEQYF.

A few counts support this clonotype. CDR3 protein: CASSSPGPTTDTQYF. CDR3 DNA: TGTGCCAGCAGCTCTCCGGGACCGACCACAGATACGCAGTATTTT. The V gene is TRBV7-2, the J gene TRBJ2-3; tentatively, D is TRBD1 or TRBD2 (5 bases each). The CDR3 sequence is 15 residues long. Trimming left V 4 bases short and J 2 bases short, with 13 bases between. Germline lookup yields CDR1 SGHTA and CDR2 FQGNSA. Full variable domain (remainder filled in from reference TRBV7-2 and TRBJ2-3): GAGVSQSPSNKVTEKGKDVELRCDPISGHTALYWYRQSLGQGLEFLIYFQGNSAPDKSGLPSDRFSAERTGGSVSTLTIQRTQQEDSAVYLCASSSPGPTTDTQYFGPGTRLTVL.

V gene TRBV7-7 combines with J gene TRBJ2-1; D may be TRBD1 (6 bases). Germline CDR1 reads SSHAT; CDR2 reads FNYEAQ (reference sequence). The CDR3 has 13 amino acids. V was trimmed by 5 bases and J by 5 bases, leaving 10 bases between them. CDR3 protein: CASSPGQNNEQFF. The DNA of the CDR3 is TGTGCCAGCAGCCCTGGACAGAACAATGAGCAGTTCTTC. Based on the CDR3 plus reference TRBV7-7 and TRBJ2-1, the full variable domain is GAGVSQSPRYKVTKRGQDVTLRCDPISSHATLYWYQQALGQGPEFLTYFNYEAQPDKSGLPSDRFSAERPEGSISTLTIQRTEQRDSAMYRCASSPGQNNEQFFGPGTRLTVL.

Notes on this clonotype: The conserved closing phenylalanine or tryptophan is absent in this CDR3, likely reflecting a read error. The chain combines TRBV4-1 with TRBJ1-6; D is unresolved. From germline, CDR1 is MGHRA and CDR2 YSYEKL. This CDR3 is built from 14 residues. Between the trimmed V and J ends, which lost 4 bases and 5 bases, there was a span of 9 bases. CDR3 amino acids: CASSPWLDNSPLHI. The CDR3 nucleotides are TGCGCCAGCAGCCCGTGGTTGGATAATTCACCCCTCCACATT.

V usage is TRBV19 and J usage is TRBJ1-5; maybe TRBD1 (5 bases). The germline V gene encodes CDR1 LNHDA and CDR2 SQIVND (reference sequence). The germline V and J ends were trimmed by 5 bases and 2 bases, with 16 bases remaining between them. The CDR3 has 16 amino acids. CDR3 in DNA: TGTGCCAGTAGTTGGCTCCAGGGTTATCGCAATCAGCCCCAGCATTTT. Protein product: CASSWLQGYRNQPQHF.

This CDR3 is CASSSNRVLTDTQYF. The CDR3 DNA reads TGTGCCAGCAGTTCAAACAGGGTCTTAACAGATACGCAGTATTTT. The chain couples TRBV6-5 to TRBJ2-3, with D possibly matching TRBD1 (6 bases). V lost 4 bases to trimming and J lost 3 bases, with 14 bases between them. The CDR3 is made up of 15 amino acids. CDR1 and CDR2 (germline): MNHEY, SVGAGI.

This chain joins TRBV6-1 and TRBJ1-5, with 8 bases lining up with TRBD1. Losses at the gene ends were 5 bases for V and 5 bases for J; bases not matched to a gene: 2. CDR3 length: 13 amino acids. CDR1 and CDR2 (germline): MNHNS, SASEGT. The CDR3 DNA reads as TGTGCCAGCAGTCTGGACAGGGATCAGCCCCAGCATTTT. Protein sequence: CASSLDRDQPQHF.

The chain carries TRBV13 and TRBJ2-3, with D uncertain. Germline values: CDR1 PRHDT, CDR2 FYEKMQ (reference sequence). The CDR3 length is 16 residues. V was trimmed by 2 bases and J by 9 bases, leaving 21 bases between them. The CDR3 loop reads CASSLFYEVSSETQYF. The CDR3 nucleotides are TGTGCCAGCAGCTTATTTTATGAGGTTTCCTCGGAAACGCAGTATTTT.

The gene calls are TRBV9 and TRBJ1-6, with 9 bases matching TRBD1. The CDR3 is made up of 15 amino acids. J was trimmed by 7 bases and V by 3 bases; bases with no gene match: 5. CDR1 is SGDLS, CDR2 YYNGEE, per germline. The CDR3 DNA reads TGTGCCAGCAGCGCCCGACAGGGGGTAAATTCACCCCTCCACTTT. Its translation: CASSARQGVNSPLHF.

Only a few counts were recorded for this clonotype. The rearrangement joins TRBV9 to TRBJ2-7, with 12 bases lining up with TRBD1. There are 17 residues in the CDR3. Germline V lookup: CDR1 SGDLS, CDR2 YYNGEE. J was trimmed by 2 bases and V by 4 bases; bases with no gene match: 10. This CDR3 reads CASSPSSGQGAAYEQYF. The CDR3 DNA sequence: TGTGCCAGCAGCCCTTCTTCGGGACAGGGGGCCGCCTACGAGCAGTACTTC.

This chain connects TRBV5-1 to TRBJ2-7; a possible D gene is TRBD1 (5 bases). The CDR3 is 14 residues long. The germline CDR1 and CDR2 sequences are SGHRS and YFSETQ. Trimming took off 1 base at V and 4 bases at J, with 12 bases between the two ends. The CDR3 sequence: CASSLLSREYEQYF. The CDR3, as DNA: TGCGCCAGCAGCTTGTTGTCCAGGGAATACGAGCAGTACTTC.